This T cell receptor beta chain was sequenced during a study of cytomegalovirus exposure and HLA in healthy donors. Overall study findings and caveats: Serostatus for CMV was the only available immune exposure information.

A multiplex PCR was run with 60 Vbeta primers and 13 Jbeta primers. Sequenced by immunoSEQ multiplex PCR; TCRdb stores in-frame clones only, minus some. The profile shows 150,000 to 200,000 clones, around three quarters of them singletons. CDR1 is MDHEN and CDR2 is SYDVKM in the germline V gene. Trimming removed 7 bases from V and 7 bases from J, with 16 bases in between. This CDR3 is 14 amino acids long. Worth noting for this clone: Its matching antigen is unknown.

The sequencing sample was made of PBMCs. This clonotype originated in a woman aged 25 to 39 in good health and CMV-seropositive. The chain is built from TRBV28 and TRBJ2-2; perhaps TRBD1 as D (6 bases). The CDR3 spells CASTPWGPGGELFF. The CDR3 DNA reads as TGTGCCAGCACCCCTTGGGGGCCTGGCGGGGAGCTGTTTTTT.